These T cell receptor beta chains were read from a single sample in a study of shared T cell receptors in the human thymus. TCRdb's table, derived via immunoSEQ multiplex PCR, lists solely in-frame clones and lacks some. The profile shows hundreds of thousands of clones, approximately 87% of them singletons. These data were also filed under a second study, of human thymus T cells.

The sequencing input was thymocytes. These receptor sequences come from a boy younger than two with a congenital heart defect. Both conserved end residues are part of each CDR3.

v_gene,j_gene,len,CDR3aa
TRBV6-4,TRBJ2-3,14,CASSDDPETDTQYF
TRBV19,TRBJ1-5,14,CASSTRQGPQPQHF
TRBV9,TRBJ2-2,15,CASSVESGNTGELFF
TRBV7-9,TRBJ2-7,15,CASSLDRGRRYEQYF
TRBV14,TRBJ2-1,16,CASSQDDRGEVNEQFF
TRBV6-1,TRBJ1-1,11,CASSYAGLHFF
TRBV18,TRBJ2-1,18,CASSPWGKRGTIYNEQFF
TRBV5-1,TRBJ1-5,15,CASRRGQGADQPQHF
TRBV5-8,TRBJ2-2,16,CASSLVCVSGPGELFF
TRBV28,TRBJ2-7,14,CASSAGLALYEQYF
TRBV6-5,TRBJ1-1,15,CASSYTRQGGTEAFF
TRBV4-3,TRBJ2-1,15,CASSQESQGLHEQFF
TRBV11-2,TRBJ1-3,18,CASSLGGTGKISGNTIYF
TRBV7-2,TRBJ1-1,15,CASSLRQGENTEAFF
TRBV4-3,TRBJ1-5,15,CASSPGQGAGQPQHF
TRBV9,TRBJ2-2,17,CASSVDPRQGNTGELFF
TRBV28,TRBJ2-1,16,CASSLKREYSYNEQFF
TRBV5-6,TRBJ2-1,16,CASSSGTGALYNEQFF
TRBV2,TRBJ2-3,16,CASSAGVGWGRDTQYF
TRBV5-6,TRBJ2-7,13,CASSDGQFYEQYF
TRBV7-6,TRBJ1-1,15,CASSPTFNGYTEAFF
TRBV5-6,TRBJ2-3,17,CASSSPRGERGGDTQYF
TRBV5-5,TRBJ2-7,18,CASSLRTGSVVGIYEQYF
TRBV7-3,TRBJ1-6,23,CASSLKFSFPGVGRGSYNSPLHF
TRBV2,TRBJ2-3,17,CASSECGQETSTDTQYF
TRBV28,TRBJ2-1,15,CASSSGTRRDNEQFF
TRBV4-1,TRBJ1-1,14,CASSQDYQGTEAFF
TRBV6-6,TRBJ2-7,16,CASSYSLWDRVAEQYF
TRBV6-5,TRBJ1-4,16,CASSYKPEGTNEKLFF
TRBV6-5,TRBJ2-2,16,CASSYRDRANTGELFF
TRBV30,TRBJ2-1,16,CAWSVSRRSSYNEQFF
TRBV6-1,TRBJ1-5,14,CASSDRGQGQPQHF
TRBV4-3,TRBJ1-2,18,CASSQDRTGGGGIYGYTF
TRBV14,TRBJ2-7,14,CASSQAQGKYEQYF
TRBV18,TRBJ1-1,14,CASSPDSMNTEAFF
TRBV5-1,-,15,CASSCVPGGSYEQYF
TRBV30,TRBJ1-1,14,CAWSTDRSNTEAFF
TRBV14,TRBJ2-7,13,CASSLSTSGEQYF
TRBV28,TRBJ2-1,12,CATAGGQHEQFF
TRBV5-1,TRBJ2-1,16,CASRTKTSGGAVEQFF
TRBV6-1,TRBJ1-5,14,CASSDSMGNQPQHF
TRBV10-3,TRBJ1-2,14,CAIREGQGHYGYTF
TRBV29-1,TRBJ1-6,13,CSVALEGDSPLHF
TRBV28,TRBJ2-2,15,CASSLPSVNTGELFF
TRBV18,TRBJ1-6,17,CASSPVRDSLIHSPLHF
TRBV6-5,TRBJ2-2,14,CATTKGVNTGELFF
TRBV6-4,TRBJ2-3,15,CASSDSLGGPDTQYF
TRBV29-1,TRBJ2-7,11,CSVEVGGEQYF
TRBV27,TRBJ1-6,16,CASSLKEGQGNSPLHF
TRBV2,TRBJ2-2,16,CASREGRGIGTGELFF
TRBV12-5,TRBJ1-2,14,CASGFGTGDYGYTF
TRBV28,TRBJ1-2,15,CASSLGIWQGYGYTF
TRBV27,TRBJ1-1,17,CASSLFFPSERSTEAFF
TRBV4-1,TRBJ2-7,18,CASSQAVSASGVSYEQYF
TRBV4-2,TRBJ2-7,19,CASSQDGGTPTVRRYEQYF
TRBV9,TRBJ2-1,14,CASSVSRGGDEQFF
TRBV27,TRBJ2-2,15,CASSLSGAHTGELFF
TRBV6-6,TRBJ2-3,11,CASRSGDTQYF